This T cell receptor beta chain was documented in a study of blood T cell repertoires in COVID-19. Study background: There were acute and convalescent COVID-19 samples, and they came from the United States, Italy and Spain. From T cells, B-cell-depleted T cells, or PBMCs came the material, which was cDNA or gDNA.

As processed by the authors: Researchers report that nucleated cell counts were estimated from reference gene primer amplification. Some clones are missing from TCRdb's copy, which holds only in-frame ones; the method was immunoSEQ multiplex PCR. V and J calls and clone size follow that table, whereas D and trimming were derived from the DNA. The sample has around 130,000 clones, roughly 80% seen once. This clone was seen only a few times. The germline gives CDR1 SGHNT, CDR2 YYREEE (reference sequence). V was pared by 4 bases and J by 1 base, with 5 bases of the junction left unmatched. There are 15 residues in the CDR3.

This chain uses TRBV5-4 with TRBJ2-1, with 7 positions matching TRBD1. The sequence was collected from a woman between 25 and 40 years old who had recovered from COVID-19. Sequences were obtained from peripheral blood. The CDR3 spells CASSPGQSSYNEQFF. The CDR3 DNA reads TGTGCCAGCAGCCCGGGACAGTCATCCTACAATGAGCAGTTCTTC.